This entry concerns a single TCR beta chain. The antigen remains unidentified. This entry belongs to a study of T cell responses to AZD1222 COVID-19 vaccine. Overall study results and limits: CD4 TCRs covered the whole spike, strongest at regions 160-218 and 743-854.

Looked up from germline, CDR1 is KGHSH and CDR2 is LQKENI. The germline V and J ends were trimmed by 2 bases and 8 bases, with 10 bases remaining between them. This CDR3 has 14 residues. The assay was immunoSEQ multiplex PCR, and TCRdb's table has in-frame clones only and misses some. Of tens of thousands of clones in the sample, about 83% were seen once. Sequencing was performed on peripheral blood, taken on day 0 of AZD1222 vaccination. The source is an adult in good health. V gene TRBV18 combines with J gene TRBJ1-6, with TRBD1 as a possible D gene (5 bases). This CDR3 is CASSPGGGDSPLHF. As DNA, the CDR3 is TGTGCCAGCTCACCAGGCGGAGGGGATTCACCCCTCCACTTT.